This record looks at one TCR beta chain sequence and its context. The antigen this receptor binds is unknown. Base qualities are missing; no much larger clone stands one base away. This record belongs to a study of beta chain features in type 1 diabetes (dated by TCRdb to the late 2010s). Study-wide context: No differences in mean age, gender distribution, total cell number or subset yield were found between patients and healthy donors. A total of 100 million to 110 million sorted cells were examined across all samples, and a strong correlation was observed between cell number per subset and RNA yield. The study compared the TCRB repertoires of sorted circulating CD4+ T cell subsets in recently diagnosed type 1 diabetes patients with those in matched healthy donors. Whereas all 30 or so donors provided naive and central memory subsets, regulatory and stem cell-like memory subsets were isolated from just 8 patients and about 8 healthy donors.

General findings and caveats noted by the study authors: Shorter templates might have been favored by PCR, but patient and control samples were amplified and corrected together, so both groups would have been affected equally by any skew. Because the HLA sub-analyses included only small numbers of individuals, any influence of HLA type on TCRB rearrangement was left unresolved. Naive, central memory and regulatory TCRB repertoires appeared more similar among patients than among healthy donors. Because cDNA was sequenced instead of genomic DNA, highly expressing activated cells could be over-represented, though the groups showed no difference in activation or CD3 levels. At VDJ recombination sites, patients with type 1 diabetes made fewer insertions and deleted more nucleotides, a pattern implying thymic rearrangement abnormalities. Type 1 diabetes patients showed a moderate but significant shortening of TCRB CDR3 length in all four CD4+ subsets.

The CDR3 spans 13 residues, from the cysteine through the phenylalanine. The entry retains the CDR3 DNA only, 39 bases that are in frame from base 1. According to the germline V gene, CDR1 reads SQVTM and CDR2 reads ANQGSEA. V is pared back by 3 bases and J by 2 bases, with 9 bases lying between the germline termini. All of the isolated RNA was reverse transcribed with the High Capacity cDNA Reverse Transcription Kit, so expressed TCRB transcripts were sequenced. Naive, central memory and regulatory T cell samples underwent deep immunoSEQ sequencing, averaging approximately 3.5 million total reads per sample. Sorted cells were lysed in RLT buffer and RNA was extracted with DNase-treated RNeasy Micro or Mini kits, depending on cell number. To prevent cross-contamination, every cell subset was processed on its own, while patient and healthy donor samples were processed together. The immunoSEQ multiplex PCR was used to amplify TCRB sequences from cDNA, yielding 87-bp fragments that span the CDR3 region. Amplicons were sequenced on the Illumina HiSeq platform. The paper's processing steps were these. Synthetic template baselines were used to correct PCR bias computationally, reads within Hamming distance 2 were collapsed together, and singletons that could not be merged were discarded. Reads were aligned against IMGT so that V, D and J genes, CDR3 length and insertions or deletions at six rearrangement sites could be assigned. Within each subset, clonotype counts were normalized to the number of sorted cells before true diversity and Gini coefficients were calculated with the tcR R package. Repertoire sharing was quantified using the overlap coefficient calculated on TCRB nucleotide sequences. Out-of-frame TCRB sequences from naive cells were analyzed to stand in for the pre-selection repertoire. The clones in this table, taken by TCRdb from immuneACCESS, are in-frame only. Not every clone is retained; where verified, under half of the shortfall comes from an unresolved V gene, and the cause of the rest is unknown. V and J calls and clone size are given by that table; D and trimming were obtained from the DNA. This sample comprises a few hundred thousand clones, approximately 12% of them detected only once. 0.015% of the sample rests with the top ten.

Each donor gave one peripheral blood draw, averaging roughly 100 mL, which was collected into heparinised tubes. Using a panel that included CD45RO, CCR7, CD25, CD127, CD95 and CD27, naive, central memory, regulatory and stem cell-like memory CD4+ T cells were sorted on a BD FACSAria II. Every sorted population had a purity above 98%. PBMCs were isolated immediately by Lymphoprep density gradient centrifugation and stained directly without culture. To minimize batch effects, samples were stained and sorted in pairs, one healthy donor with one patient per experiment. The rearranged chain carries TRBV29-1 and TRBJ2-3; the D gene is perhaps TRBD2, from 5 matching bases. Source material: naive CD4+ T cells from blood. Reading the label with the study, this specimen's cell subset or site is: true naive CD4+ T cells. This TCR was recovered from a woman aged 18-29 years with type 1 diabetes. The nucleotide sequence is given as TGCAGCGTTGACCCCCTAGCCACAGATACGCAGTATTTT. Its product reads: CSVDPLATDTQYF.